Listed below are T cell receptor beta chains from one sample, sequenced in a study of beta chain features in type 1 diabetes. TCRdb's copy holds only in-frame clones and misses some; the assay was immunoSEQ multiplex PCR. The sample carries about 210,000 clones, 11% recorded once. The sequenced sample was central memory CD4+ T cells from blood. The receptors here all came from a man aged 18 to 30 in good health. The CDR3 runs from the conserved cysteine through the conserved F or W. D genes are given only for firm matches. The size field is filled for only some rows; it gives once, few, many or a size class.

V gene,D gene,clone size,J gene,CDR3 DNA,CDR3 protein
TRBV7-9,.,few,TRBJ1-3,TGTGCCAGCAGCCGGGGCGGAGGCATCTCTGGAAACACCATATATTTT,CASSRGGGISGNTIYF
TRBV7-2,.,.,TRBJ2-3,TGTGCCAGCAGCTTAAGAGGGGGAGATACGCAGTATTTT,CASSLRGGDTQYF
TRBV4-3,TRBD1,.,TRBJ2-7,TGCGCCAGCAGCCAAGTCGACAGGGCGCGCGACGAGCAGTACTTC,CASSQVDRARDEQYF
TRBV29-1,.,few,TRBJ2-3,TGCAGCGTTGTCCCAGCTTCCGATACGCAGTATTTT,CSVVPASDTQYF
TRBV4-3,TRBD1,.,TRBJ2-2,TGCGCCAGCAGCCAAGATATTGGGACAGCGAACACCGGGGAGCTGTTTTTT,CASSQDIGTANTGELFF
TRBV5-1,TRBD2,.,TRBJ2-3,TGCGCCAGCAGCTCCCAGCCTAGCGGGGGCCCCACAGATACGCAGTATTTT,CASSSQPSGGPTDTQYF
TRBV5-1,.,.,TRBJ1-3,TGCGCCAGCAGTTATGAGGGACGGGCGAGCTCTGGAAACACCATATATTTT,CASSYEGRASSGNTIYF
TRBV9,.,few,TRBJ2-7,TGTGCCAGCAGCGTAGGAGATTCCTACGAGCAGTACTTC,CASSVGDSYEQYF
TRBV7-9,.,few,TRBJ2-7,TGTGCCAGCAGCCCACAGGTCCTCAAGCAGTACTTC,CASSPQVLKQYF
TRBV30,TRBD1,.,TRBJ1-4,TGTGCCTGGAGTAGGGGGCTAACTAATGAAAAACTGTTTTTT,CAWSRGLTNEKLFF
TRBV30,TRBD1,few,TRBJ2-6,TGTGCCTGGACCACGACAGGGTGCTCTGGGGCCAACGTCCTGACTTTC,CAWTTTGCSGANVLTF
TRBV29-1,TRBD1,.,TRBJ2-5,TGCAGCGCCTCCGGGACAGGGGGAGAGACCCAGTACTTC,CSASGTGGETQYF
TRBV7-2,.,.,TRBJ2-7,TGTGCCAGCACCCCCGGGAAGGAGCAGTACTTC,CASTPGKEQYF
TRBV16,.,.,TRBJ1-5,TGTGCCAGCAGCCAAAGGGGAGGGGTCGAGGAGCCCCAGCATTTT,CASSQRGGVEEPQHF
TRBV5-1,.,many,TRBJ2-7,TGCGCCAGCGGGGACACCTCCTACGAGCAGTACTTC,CASGDTSYEQYF
TRBV2,.,.,TRBJ2-7,TGTGCCAGCAGTGAGGACGGTTACTCCTACGAGCAGTACTTC,CASSEDGYSYEQYF
TRBV5-1,TRBD2,few,TRBJ2-1,TGCGCCAGCGGACTAGCGGGAGCCAATGAGCAGTTCTTC,CASGLAGANEQFF
TRBV9,.,many,TRBJ1-2,TGTGCCAGCAGCGTAGACGGCTATGGCTACACCTTC,CASSVDGYGYTF
TRBV2,TRBD2,.,TRBJ2-1,TGTGCCATCCTTAAGCGGGAGGACTACAATGAGCAGTTCTTC,CAILKREDYNEQFF
TRBV28,TRBD2,many,TRBJ2-1,TGTGCCAGCAGTTTATGGCGGACTAGAAATGAGCAGTTCTTC,CASSLWRTRNEQFF
TRBV6-6,TRBD1,.,TRBJ2-3,TGTGCCAGCAGTTACCCCGGGACAGGACACACAGATACGCAGTATTTT,CASSYPGTGHTDTQYF
TRBV7-8,TRBD2,.,TRBJ2-3,TGTGCCAGCAGCTTAGGGCTAGCGGTTAGCACAGATACGCAGTATTTT,CASSLGLAVSTDTQYF
TRBV7-8,.,.,TRBJ1-5,TGTGCCAGCAGCCCCACGAGGGATCAGCCCCAGCATTTT,CASSPTRDQPQHF